Sequencing of this T cell receptor beta chain was carried out in a study of identifying expanded T cells in peripheral blood. Study conclusions and caveats: Differentially abundant clones: roughly 1.2 between replicates, about 17 at approximately 14 days, under 25 at four.

Note on this clone: The antigen is unknown.

CDR1 MNHNS and CDR2 SASEGT come from the germline V gene. Trimming cost V 6 bases and J 8 bases; bases outside gene matches: 8. The CDR3 spans 14 residues. The protocol was immunoSEQ multiplex PCR, while the TCRdb copy is restricted to in-frame clones and leaves out a portion. The sample has approximately 130,000 clones, 80% to 90% seen once. No infections or other immune events were documented during collection. Sequenced input: blood. V and J are TRBV6-1 and TRBJ2-1; 9 bases agree with TRBD1. This TCR was sampled from a person between 18 and 69 years old in good health. The CDR3 protein is CASRDRGSGYEQFF. DNA of the CDR3: TGTGCCAGCAGGGACAGGGGTAGTGGCTATGAGCAGTTCTTC.